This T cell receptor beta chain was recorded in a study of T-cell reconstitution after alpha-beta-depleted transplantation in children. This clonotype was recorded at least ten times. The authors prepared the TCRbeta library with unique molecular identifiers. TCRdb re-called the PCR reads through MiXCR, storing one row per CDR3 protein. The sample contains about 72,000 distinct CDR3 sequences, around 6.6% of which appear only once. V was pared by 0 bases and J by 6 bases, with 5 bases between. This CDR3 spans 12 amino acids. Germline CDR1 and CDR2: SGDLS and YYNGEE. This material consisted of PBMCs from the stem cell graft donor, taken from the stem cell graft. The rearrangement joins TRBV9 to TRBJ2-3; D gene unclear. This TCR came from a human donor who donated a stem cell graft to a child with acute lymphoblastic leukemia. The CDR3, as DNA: TGTGCCAGCAGCGTAGAAGAGGATACGCAGTATTTT. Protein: CASSVEEDTQYF.